This T cell receptor (beta chain) came from a study of OX40 agonist ivuxolimab in advanced cancers. On the study more broadly: The study treated patients with ivuxolimab, an agonistic anti-OX40 (CD134) antibody.

The CDR3 is 15 residues long. Losses at the gene ends were 4 bases for V and 0 bases for J; bases not matched to a gene: 4. CDR1 SGHDT and CDR2 YYEEEE come from the germline V gene. Method: immunoSEQ multiplex PCR; TCRdb's copy keeps in-frame clones and lacks some. The profile shows more than 45,000 clones, about 88% of them singletons. The source was CD4+ or CD8+ T cells sorted from blood, collected in a trial of the OX40 agonist ivuxolimab. The clonotype originates from an adult with an advanced solid tumor such as melanoma, head and neck, liver or kidney cancer. V usage is TRBV5-6 and J usage is TRBJ1-5, with 7 bases matching TRBD1. The CDR3 loop reads CASSETGDSNQPQHF. In DNA form, the CDR3 reads TGTGCCAGCAGCGAAACAGGGGATAGCAATCAGCCCCAGCATTTT.